This T cell receptor (beta chain) comes out of a study of cytomegalovirus exposure and HLA in healthy donors. About the study: Drawn from HLA-typed donors, about 85 million unique TCRs were held in an early data release. Whole-study results and caveats: It was reportedly the case that the classifier diagnosed cytomegalovirus status with high specificity and sensitivity.

The length of the CDR3 is 14 residues. Germline CDR1 MNHNY, CDR2 SVGAGI (reference sequence). V was pared by 2 bases and J by 8 bases, with 15 bases between. In the PCR, 60 Vbeta and 13 Jbeta primers were used. Profiling relied on immunoSEQ multiplex PCR, and the TCRdb table lists in-frame clones only, not all of them. Of roughly 150,000 clones listed, about 80% were seen once; the top ten hold approximately 1.4%. Concerning this clone: Antigen specificity is unknown.

The TCR was taken from a girl between 5 and 17 years old in good health and CMV-seropositive. Sequenced sample: PBMCs. The rearrangement joins TRBV6-6 to TRBJ1-1; a possible D gene is TRBD1 (5 bases). CDR3 sequence (DNA): TGTGCCAGCAGTTACAGGCAGGGCGCAAGGGAAGCTTTCTTT. It yields the protein CASSYRQGAREAFF.